The 10 T cell receptor beta chains listed next were all sequenced from one sample in a study of sequential checkpoint blockade in melanoma. Using immunoSEQ multiplex PCR, the repertoire was profiled, and TCRdb retains in-frame clones only, with some absent. This table holds about 37,000 clones, roughly four fifths found once. Treatment of the sample: randomized to nivolumab then ipilimumab (arm A) or the reverse (arm B). The sample here was CD8+ T cells sorted from blood (inferred from file names), taken from a patient given nivolumab and ipilimumab in sequence. The receptor set was obtained from a human donor with melanoma.

The chain has TRBV5-1 and TRBJ1-1; no firm D call. Trimming pared 0 bases from V and 0 bases from J, leaving 9 bases between. The CDR3 consists of 15 residues. The V gene's germline CDR1 is SGHRS and CDR2 YFSETQ. The CDR3 coding sequence is TGCGCCAGCAGCTTGGTGGGCAGGATGAACACTGAAGCTTTCTTT. The encoded protein is CASSLVGRMNTEAFF.

V usage is TRBV27 and J usage is TRBJ2-1, with unresolved D. CDR3 length equals 15 residues. Looked up from germline, CDR1 is MNHEY and CDR2 is SMNVEV (reference sequence). Trimming cost V 5 bases and J 0 bases, with 11 bases left between them. The CDR3 sequence is CASSPYGHSYNEQFF. The DNA for the CDR3 is TGTGCCAGCAGTCCTTATGGGCACTCCTACAATGAGCAGTTCTTC.

This clone was counted once. V is TRBV28 and J is TRBJ2-7; TRBD2 agrees at 11 bases. V shed 5 bases and J 3 bases; nucleotides not matched to a gene: 3. CDR1 is MDHEN and CDR2 is SYDVKM in the germline V gene. The length of the CDR3 is 14 residues. CDR3 region: CASSILAGVYEQYF. The CDR3, as DNA: TGTGCCAGCAGTATACTAGCGGGGGTCTACGAGCAGTACTTC.

The chain employs TRBV15 and TRBJ1-4; a possible D gene is TRBD1 (5 bases). This CDR3 region has 15 residues. V shed 6 bases and J shed 6 bases, with 17 bases lying between them. Germline CDR1 and CDR2: LNHNV and YYDKDF (reference sequence). DNA of the CDR3: TGTGCCACCAGTGGAGAGGGAGGGACTGATGAAAAACTGTTTTTT. It is translated as CATSGEGGTDEKLFF.

The chain combines TRBV7-3 with TRBJ2-3; 8 positions agree with TRBD2. Germline V gene lookup returns CDR1 SGHTA and CDR2 FQGTGA. Trimming at V came to 1 base and at J to 6 bases, leaving 9 bases not matched to a gene. This CDR3 is built from 16 residues. CDR3 amino acids: CASSLNVGGGLDTQYF. In nucleotides, the CDR3 is TGTGCCAGCAGCTTAAATGTCGGGGGGGGATTGGATACGCAGTATTTT.

The chain carries TRBV6-4 and TRBJ2-1; 7 bases are shared with TRBD1. The CDR3 length is 14 residues. The ends lost 4 bases at V and 6 bases at J; junction bases unmatched: 6. Per the germline V gene, CDR1 is MRHNA and CDR2 is SNTAGT. The CDR3 sequence: CASSVRQGVNEQFF. CDR3 bases: TGTGCCAGCAGTGTCCGACAGGGCGTCAATGAGCAGTTCTTC.

The rearrangement joins TRBV27 to TRBJ1-2, with TRBD1 matching over 10 bases. CDR1 and CDR2 from the germline V gene are MNHEY and SMNVEV (reference sequence). The V and J ends lost 4 bases and 7 bases, in that order; junction bases with no gene match: 9. This CDR3 is 15 amino acids long. CDR3 protein: CASSSGQGVIVGYTF. The CDR3, as DNA: TGTGCCAGCAGTTCCGGACAGGGGGTAATTGTTGGCTACACCTTC.

V gene TRBV19 combines with J gene TRBJ2-1; 8 bases fit TRBD1. CDR3 length: 13 residues. In germline, CDR1 is LNHDA, CDR2 SQIVND (reference sequence). V lost 5 bases to trimming and J lost 6 bases; unmatched junction nucleotides: 3. The CDR3 reads CASSSGTGNEQFF. The CDR3, as DNA: TGTGCCAGTAGTTCCGGGACAGGCAATGAGCAGTTCTTC.

The rearrangement links TRBV19 to TRBJ2-1; 7 bases align to TRBD2. The germline CDR1 and CDR2 sequences are LNHDA and SQIVND (reference sequence). CDR3 size: 14 residues. Trimming cost V 3 bases and J 7 bases; bases outside gene matches: 6. The CDR3 DNA reads TGTGCCAGTAGTATCGTCGGGGAGGGTAATGAGCAGTTCTTC. It codes for CASSIVGEGNEQFF. Full variable domain (missing parts from reference TRBV19 and TRBJ2-1): DGGITQSPKYLFRKEGQNVTLSCEQNLNHDAMYWYRQDPGQGLRLIYYSQIVNDFQKGDIAEGYSVSREKKESFPLTVTSAQKNPTAFYLCASSIVGEGNEQFFGPGTRLTVL.

This chain links TRBV4-1 with TRBJ2-5; D perhaps matches TRBD1 (5 bases). The CDR3 totals 16 residues. Germline V gene data show CDR1 as MGHRA and CDR2 as YSYEKL. V was clipped by 2 bases and J by 1 base, with 14 bases between them. The CDR3 nucleotides are TGCGCCAGCAGCCAATTCCTTGACAGTCCCCAAGAGACCCAGTACTTC. Its protein product is CASSQFLDSPQETQYF.